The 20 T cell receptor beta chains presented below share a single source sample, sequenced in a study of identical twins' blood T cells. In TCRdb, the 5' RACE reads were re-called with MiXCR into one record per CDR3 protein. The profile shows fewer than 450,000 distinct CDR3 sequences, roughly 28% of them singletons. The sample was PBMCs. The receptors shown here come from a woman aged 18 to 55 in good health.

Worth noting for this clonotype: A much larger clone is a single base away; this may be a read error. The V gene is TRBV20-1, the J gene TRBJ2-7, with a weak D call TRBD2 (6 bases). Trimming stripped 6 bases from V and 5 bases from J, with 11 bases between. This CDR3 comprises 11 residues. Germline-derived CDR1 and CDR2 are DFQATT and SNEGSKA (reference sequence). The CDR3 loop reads CSALAPNEQYF. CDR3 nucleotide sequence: TGCAGTGCCCTAGCGCCGAACGAGCAGTACTTC.

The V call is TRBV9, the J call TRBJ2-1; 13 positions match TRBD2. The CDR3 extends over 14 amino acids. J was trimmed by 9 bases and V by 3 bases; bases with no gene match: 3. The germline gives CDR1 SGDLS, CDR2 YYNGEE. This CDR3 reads CASSGTSGRAEQFF. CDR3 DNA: TGTGCCAGCAGCGGGACTAGCGGGAGAGCTGAGCAGTTCTTC.

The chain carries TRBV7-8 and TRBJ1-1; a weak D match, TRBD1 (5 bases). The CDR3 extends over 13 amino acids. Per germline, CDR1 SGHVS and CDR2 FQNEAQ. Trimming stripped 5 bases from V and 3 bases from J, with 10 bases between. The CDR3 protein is CASSPWDDTEAFF. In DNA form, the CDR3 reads TGTGCCAGCAGCCCCTGGGACGACACTGAAGCTTTCTTT.

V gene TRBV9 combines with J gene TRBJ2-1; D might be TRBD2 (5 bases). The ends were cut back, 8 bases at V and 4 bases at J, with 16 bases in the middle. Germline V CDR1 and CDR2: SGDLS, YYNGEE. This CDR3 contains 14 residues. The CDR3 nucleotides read TGTGCCAGTGAGGGCGGGCCCGAATACAATGAGCAGTTCTTC. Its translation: CASEGGPEYNEQFF.

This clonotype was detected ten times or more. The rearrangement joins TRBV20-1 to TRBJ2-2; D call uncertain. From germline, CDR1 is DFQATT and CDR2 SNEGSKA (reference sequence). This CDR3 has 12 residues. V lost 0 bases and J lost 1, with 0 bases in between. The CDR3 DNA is TGCAGTGCTAGAGAGAACACCGGGGAGCTGTTTTTT. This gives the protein CSARENTGELFF.

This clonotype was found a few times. Written as DNA, the CDR3 is TGCAGTGCTAGGGCCGGAAACACCGGGGAGCTGTTTTTT. Its protein product is CSARAGNTGELFF. V and J are TRBV20-1 and TRBJ2-2; the D is unclear. Trimming removed 3 bases from V and 2 bases from J, with 7 bases in between. CDR3 length: 13 residues. Germline CDR1 is DFQATT and CDR2 is SNEGSKA (reference sequence).

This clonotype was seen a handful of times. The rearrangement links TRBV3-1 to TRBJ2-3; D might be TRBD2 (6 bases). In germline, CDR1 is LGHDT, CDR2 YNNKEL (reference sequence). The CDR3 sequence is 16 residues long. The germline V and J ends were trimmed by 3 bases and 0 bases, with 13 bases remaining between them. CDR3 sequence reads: CASSQRLAASTDTQYF. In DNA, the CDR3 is TGTGCCAGCAGCCAGAGATTAGCGGCTAGCACAGATACGCAGTATTTT.

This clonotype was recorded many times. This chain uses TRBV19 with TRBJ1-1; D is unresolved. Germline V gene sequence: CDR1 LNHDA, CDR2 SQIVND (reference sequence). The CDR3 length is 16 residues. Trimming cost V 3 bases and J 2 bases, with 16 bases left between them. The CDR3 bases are TGTGCCAGTAGTATGTTCTCTCCCGGGCGTAACACTGAAGCTTTCTTT. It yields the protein CASSMFSPGRNTEAFF. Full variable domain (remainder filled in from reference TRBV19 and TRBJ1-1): DGGITQSPKYLFRKEGQNVTLSCEQNLNHDAMYWYRQDPGQGLRLIYYSQIVNDFQKGDIAEGYSVSREKKESFPLTVTSAQKNPTAFYLCASSMFSPGRNTEAFFGQGTRLTVV.

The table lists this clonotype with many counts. This CDR3 is CSSPRGGGTEAFF. The CDR3 region has the DNA TGCAGTTCCCCCAGAGGCGGCGGCACTGAAGCTTTCTTT. The rearrangement links TRBV20-1 to TRBJ1-1; D unclear. V was pared by 8 bases and J by 4 bases, with 17 bases between. Germline loops: CDR1 DFQATT, CDR2 SNEGSKA (reference sequence). The CDR3 length is 13 residues.

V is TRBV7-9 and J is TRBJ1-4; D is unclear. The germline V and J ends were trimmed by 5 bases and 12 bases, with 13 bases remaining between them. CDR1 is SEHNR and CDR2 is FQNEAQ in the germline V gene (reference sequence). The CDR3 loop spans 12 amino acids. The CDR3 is CASSAQTIELFF. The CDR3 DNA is TGTGCCAGCAGCGCCCAGACGATTGAACTGTTTTTT. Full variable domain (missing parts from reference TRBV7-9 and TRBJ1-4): DTGVSQNPRHKITKRGQNVTFRCDPISEHNRLYWYRQTLGQGPEFLTYFQNEAQLEKSRLLSDRFSAERPKGSFSTLEIQRTEQGDSAMYLCASSAQTIELFFGSGTQLSVL.

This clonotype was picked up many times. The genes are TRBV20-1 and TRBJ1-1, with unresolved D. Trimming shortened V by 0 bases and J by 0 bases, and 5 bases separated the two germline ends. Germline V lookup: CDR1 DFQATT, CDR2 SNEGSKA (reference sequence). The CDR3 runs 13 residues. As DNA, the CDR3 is TGCAGTGCTAGAGATCCAGTGAACACTGAAGCTTTCTTT. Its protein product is CSARDPVNTEAFF.

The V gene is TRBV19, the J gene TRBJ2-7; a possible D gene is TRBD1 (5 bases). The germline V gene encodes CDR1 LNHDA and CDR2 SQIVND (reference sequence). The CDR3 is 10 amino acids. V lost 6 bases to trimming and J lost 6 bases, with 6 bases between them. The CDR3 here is CASRGVEQYF. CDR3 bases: TGTGCCAGTAGAGGGGTCGAGCAGTACTTC.

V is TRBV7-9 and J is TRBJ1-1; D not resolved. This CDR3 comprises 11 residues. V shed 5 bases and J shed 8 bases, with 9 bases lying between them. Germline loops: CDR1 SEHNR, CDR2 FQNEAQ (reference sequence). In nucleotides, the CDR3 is TGTGCCAGCAGCGCCGAACAGGAAGCTTTCTTT. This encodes CASSAEQEAFF. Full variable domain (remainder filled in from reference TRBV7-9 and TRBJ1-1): DTGVSQNPRHKITKRGQNVTFRCDPISEHNRLYWYRQTLGQGPEFLTYFQNEAQLEKSRLLSDRFSAERPKGSFSTLEIQRTEQGDSAMYLCASSAEQEAFFGQGTRLTVV.

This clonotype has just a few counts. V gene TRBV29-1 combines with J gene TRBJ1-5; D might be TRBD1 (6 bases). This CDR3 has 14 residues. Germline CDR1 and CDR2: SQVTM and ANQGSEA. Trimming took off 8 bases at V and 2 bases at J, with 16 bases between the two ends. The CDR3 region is CSPRDILGNQPQHF. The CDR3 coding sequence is TGCAGCCCAAGGGACATCTTAGGCAATCAGCCCCAGCATTTT.

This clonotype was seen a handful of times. The CDR3 sequence: CSARRASGSGSDTQYF. The CDR3 DNA is TGCAGTGCTAGAAGAGCTAGCGGGAGCGGGAGCGATACGCAGTATTTT. The chain combines TRBV20-1 with TRBJ2-3; 10 bases align to TRBD2. This CDR3 comprises 16 residues. V shed 2 bases, J shed 6 bases, and the junction held 11 bases outside the gene matches. CDR1 and CDR2 from the germline V gene are DFQATT and SNEGSKA (reference sequence).

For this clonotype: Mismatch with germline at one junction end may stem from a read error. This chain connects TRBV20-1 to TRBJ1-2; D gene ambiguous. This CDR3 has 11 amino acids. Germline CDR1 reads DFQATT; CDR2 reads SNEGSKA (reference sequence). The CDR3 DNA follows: TGCAGTGCTAGAGATCTGGGTGGTCAGAACTTC. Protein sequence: CSARDLGGQNF.

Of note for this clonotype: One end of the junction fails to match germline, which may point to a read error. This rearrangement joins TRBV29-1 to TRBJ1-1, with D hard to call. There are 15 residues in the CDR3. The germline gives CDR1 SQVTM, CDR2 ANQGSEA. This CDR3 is CSDTPGWGMNTEASF. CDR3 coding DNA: TGCAGTGATACCCCTGGGTGGGGAATGAACACTGAAGCTTCCTTT. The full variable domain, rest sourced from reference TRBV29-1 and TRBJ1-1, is SAVISQKPSRDICQRGTSLTIQCQVDSQVTMMFWYRQQPGQSLTLIATANQGSEATYESGFVIDKFPISRPNLTFSTLTVSNMSPEDSSIYLCSDTPGWGMNTEASFGQGTRLTVV.

DNA of the CDR3: TGCGCCAGCAGCTTTTATGGGGCTGTGGGCGATGAGCAGTTCTTC. Translating it yields CASSFYGAVGDEQFF. The chain joins TRBV5-1 to TRBJ2-1; a possible D gene is TRBD1 (5 bases). Germline assignment: CDR1 SGHRS and CDR2 YFSETQ. The CDR3 loop spans 15 amino acids. V was cut by 2 bases and J by 8 bases, with 17 bases left in between.

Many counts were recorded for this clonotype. The CDR3 reads CASSPGQGGSDTQYF. CDR3 nucleotides: TGTGCCAGCAGTCCGGGACAGGGGGGTTCGGATACGCAGTATTTT. The V gene is TRBV6-4, the J gene TRBJ2-3; TRBD1 aligns across 11 bases. The CDR3 runs 15 residues. Germline V gene lookup returns CDR1 MRHNA and CDR2 SNTAGT. The J segment lost 6 bases and the V segment lost 5 bases, leaving 7 bases of the junction unmatched.

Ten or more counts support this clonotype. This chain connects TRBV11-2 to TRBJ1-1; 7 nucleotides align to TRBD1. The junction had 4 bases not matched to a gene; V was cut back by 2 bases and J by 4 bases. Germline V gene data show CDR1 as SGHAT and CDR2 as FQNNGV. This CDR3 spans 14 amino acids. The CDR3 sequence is CASSLNRGRTEAFF. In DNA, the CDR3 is TGTGCCAGCAGCTTAAACAGGGGTCGCACTGAAGCTTTCTTT.